The clone carrying this T cell receptor beta chain was recorded many times. Its target is not known. The CDR3 end lies 3 residues beyond the end of the read and is filled in from the germline J gene. This sample was taken from a study of T cell clonality in common variable immunodeficiency. Findings of the study overall: CVID subjects shared fewer TCRbeta clones than healthy controls did. In common variable immunodeficiency, TCR beta chains reportedly carried fewer deletions and N-nucleotide insertions. TCRbeta clonality was increased in CVID versus healthy controls.

Germline-derived CDR1 and CDR2 are SGHRS and YFSETQ. The CDR3 has 14 amino acids. V lost 4 bases and J lost 5; bases outside the gene matches: 7. The protocol was immunoSEQ multiplex PCR, while the TCRdb copy is restricted to in-frame clones and leaves out a portion. The sample includes 21,000 or so clones, none of them occurring once. CVID subjects had received replacement immunoglobulin for at least one year. Heparinized whole blood, roughly 4.5 to 8 ml, came from each donor. The chain links TRBV5-1 to TRBJ1-1; 8 nucleotides agree with TRBD1. The sequence derives from a human donor with common variable immunodeficiency. Sequenced: peripheral blood mononuclear cells. The CDR3 protein is CASSADRVRTEAFF. CDR3 DNA (partial): TGCGCCAGCAGCGCGGACAGGGTACGGACTGAA.